This is a list of T cell receptor beta chains from one sample in a study of cytomegalovirus exposure and HLA in healthy donors. TCRdb keeps only in-frame clones here, not all; method: immunoSEQ multiplex PCR. The table includes about 150,000 clones, roughly 80% detected once. The sample taken for sequencing was PBMCs. The receptor set was obtained from a man aged 35 to 55 in good health and CMV-seropositive. The CDR3 runs from the conserved cysteine through the conserved F or W. D genes are given only for firm matches. Clone size, where shown, is once, few, many, or a class for clones that have expanded.

few	.	TRBJ2-2	TRBV2	13	TGTGCCAGCAGTGGTGACTGGCCGGGGGAGCTGTTTTTT	CASSGDWPGELFF
.	.	TRBJ2-2	TRBV13	13	TGTGCCAGCAGCTTACGGAACACCGGGGGGCTGTTTTTT	CASSLRNTGGLFF
.	.	TRBJ1-1	TRBV18	14	TGTGCCAGCTCACCAGGGGAGCCCCACACTGAAGCTTTCTTT	CASSPGEPHTEAFF
.	.	TRBJ1-1	TRBV2	14	TGTGCCAGCAGTGGTGGCCGATTGAACACTGAAGCTTTCTTT	CASSGGRLNTEAFF
.	TRBD1	TRBJ2-2	TRBV7-9	16	TGTGCCAGCAGCCCGGGACAGGGGGTTTACACCGGGGAGCTGTTTTTT	CASSPGQGVYTGELFF
.	TRBD2	TRBJ2-7	TRBV19	14	TGTGCCAGCCTTCTAGCGGAACTATCCTACGAGCAGTACTTC	CASLLAELSYEQYF
.	.	TRBJ2-1	TRBV4-1	13	TGCGCCAGCAGCCAAGGGGACTTCCATGAGCAGTTCTTC	CASSQGDFHEQFF
few	.	TRBJ2-6	TRBV5-4	15	TGTGCCACCGGTTACGCGGCCTCTGGGGCCAACGTCCTGACTTTC	CATGYAASGANVLTF
.	TRBD1	TRBJ1-6	TRBV30	15	TGTGCCTGGAGGGGGGCCGGAGGGGGCAATTCACCCCTCCACTTT	CAWRGAGGGNSPLHF
.	.	TRBJ1-6	TRBV6-5	15	TGTGCCAGCAGTTACTCAAGGGGTACTAATTCACCCCTCCACTTT	CASSYSRGTNSPLHF
.	.	TRBJ2-3	TRBV6-6	14	TGTGCCAGCAGTTACGGGGGGATCACAGATACGCAGTATTTT	CASSYGGITDTQYF
.	.	TRBJ2-3	TRBV4-3	13	TGCGCCAGCAGCCCCAGAGGCACCGATACGCAGTATTTT	CASSPRGTDTQYF
.	TRBD2	TRBJ2-1	TRBV5-1	14	TGCGCCAGCAGCTTGGGCGCAGCGGGAGATGAGCAGTTCTTC	CASSLGAAGDEQFF
.	.	TRBJ2-3	TRBV9	16	TGTGCCAGCAGCCCAAGGCGGCGGGGAAGCACAGATACGCAGTATTTT	CASSPRRRGSTDTQYF
once	TRBD2	TRBJ2-3	TRBV10-3	16	TGTGCCATCCGACTAGCGGGAGGCCCTAGCACAGATACGCAGTATTTT	CAIRLAGGPSTDTQYF
.	.	TRBJ2-7	TRBV29-1	13	TGCAGCGTTTTGGCAGATCCCTTCTACGAGCAGTACTTC	CSVLADPFYEQYF
.	TRBD2	TRBJ2-5	TRBV19	13	TGTGCCAGTAGCGACCGGGGGGTCGGGACCCAGTACTTC	CASSDRGVGTQYF
.	.	TRBJ1-1	TRBV5-8	12	TGTGCCAGCAGCCCCTGGGGGGGAGAAGCTTTCTTT	CASSPWGGEAFF
.	TRBD2	TRBJ2-2	TRBV10-3	14	TGTGCCATCCGGGGACTAGCGGACAACGGGGAGCTGTTTTTT	CAIRGLADNGELFF
.	.	TRBJ2-7	TRBV28	15	TGTGCCAGCAGCTGGGGGGGGGCGCGGATCTACGAGCAGTACTTC	CASSWGGARIYEQYF
.	TRBD2	TRBJ2-5	TRBV7-2	13	TGTGCCAGCAGCCCAGCGGGAGGAAGGACCCAGTACTTC	CASSPAGGRTQYF
.	.	TRBJ1-1	TRBV2	15	TGTGCCAGCAGTGTCCTGGGTGGAGGAGAGACTGAAGCTTTCTTT	CASSVLGGGETEAFF
.	TRBD2	TRBJ2-1	TRBV19	14	TGTGCCACCGCCGACAGACTAGCTTATGGTGAGCAGTTCTTC	CATADRLAYGEQFF
.	.	TRBJ1-2	TRBV6-5	13	TGTGCCAGCATTCAGGGGTGGGACTATGGCTACACCTTC	CASIQGWDYGYTF
.	TRBD2	TRBJ2-1	TRBV5-1	15	TGCGCCAGCAGCTTGGACGGGACTAGCGCGGCGTGGGAGTTCTTC	CASSLDGTSAAWEFF
.	.	TRBJ1-2	TRBV5-1	18	TGCGCCAGCAGCTTGTATAGGGGGACCGAGTTAGCTAACTATGGCTACACCTTC	CASSLYRGTELANYGYTF
.	TRBD1	TRBJ2-1	TRBV28	16	TGTGCCAGCAGTACCCCGGGAGGCGGGACAGGGCATGAGCAGTTCTTC	CASSTPGGGTGHEQFF
.	.	TRBJ2-3	TRBV4-3	15	TGCGCCAGCAGCCAAGCGGGATTAAGCACAGATACGCAGTATTTT	CASSQAGLSTDTQYF
once	TRBD2	TRBJ2-1	TRBV5-1	14	TGCGCCAGCAGCTTGGGAGCTAGCGGGGAAGAGCAGTTCTTC	CASSLGASGEEQFF
.	TRBD1	TRBJ2-7	TRBV7-8	17	TGTGCCAGCAGCTTAGCCGGGACAGGGTTTTCCCATTACGAGCAGTACTTC	CASSLAGTGFSHYEQYF
.	TRBD2	TRBJ2-3	TRBV10-3	15	TGTGCCATCAGGGGACTAAATTCATTTACAGATACGCAGTATTTT	CAIRGLNSFTDTQYF
.	TRBD1	TRBJ1-1	TRBV7-9	13	TGTGCCAGCAGCGTAGACAGGGACACTGAAGCTTTCTTT	CASSVDRDTEAFF
.	TRBD1	TRBJ1-1	TRBV7-3	14	TGTGCCAGCAGCTCCTCAGGGGGCGACACTGAAGCTTTCTTT	CASSSSGGDTEAFF
.	.	TRBJ1-5	TRBV6-1	12	TGTGCCAGCAGTGAAGTACTAGGACCCCAGCATTTT	CASSEVLGPQHF
.	.	TRBJ1-2	TRBV2	14	TGTGCCAGCAGTGAAGGTTGGGCGGGGTCTGGCTACACCTTC	CASSEGWAGSGYTF
.	.	TRBJ1-1	TRBV28	15	TGTGCCAGCAGTTTTAGCACGCCGATGAACACTGAAGCTTTCTTT	CASSFSTPMNTEAFF
.	TRBD2	TRBJ2-2	TRBV7-9	18	TGTGCCAGCAGCTTACCTCGGGGACTAGCGGCCTCGGCGGGGGAGCTGTTTTTT	CASSLPRGLAASAGELFF
few	.	TRBJ2-7	TRBV11-2	14	TGTGCCAGCAGCTCTCCTTGGGCCCCCCACGAGCAGTACTTC	CASSSPWAPHEQYF
few	TRBD1	TRBJ2-5	TRBV6-5	12	TGTGCCAGCCCGGGACAGCAAGAGACCCAGTACTTC	CASPGQQETQYF
once	.	TRBJ2-7	TRBV5-4	13	TGTGCCAGCAGCTTGATGGGCAGCTACGAGCAGTACTTC	CASSLMGSYEQYF
few	TRBD1	TRBJ2-2	TRBV7-9	17	TGTGCCAGCACCCTAACCTCCACAGGGGGGCGCACCGGGGAGCTGTTTTTT	CASTLTSTGGRTGELFF
.	TRBD2	TRBJ2-3	TRBV5-1	16	TGCGCCAGCAGCTTGACTAGCGGGAGTGGCGCAGATACGCAGTATTTT	CASSLTSGSGADTQYF
.	.	TRBJ2-1	TRBV11-2	16	TGTGCCAGCAGCACCACCGGGACTCCCTCCTACAATGAGCAGTTCTTC	CASSTTGTPSYNEQFF